The rows below give T cell receptor beta chains drawn from one sample of a study of technical replicates of blood from several donors. Using immunoSEQ multiplex PCR, the repertoire was profiled, and TCRdb retains in-frame clones only, with some absent. This table has about 100,000 clones, approximately 95% appearing once. The sample taken for sequencing was T cells isolated from PBMCs. All receptors come from a human donor in good health. CDR3s include the opening cysteine and the closing phenylalanine or tryptophan. The D gene is left open where the match is weak. Size is stated for part of the rows, as once, few or many counts, or as a class when the clone is expanded.

V gene: TRBV7-8
J gene: TRBJ1-1
D gene: .
clone size: .
CDR3 DNA: TGTGCCAGCAGCTTAGCGCTCGCAGCTGAAGCTTTCTTT
CDR3 protein: CASSLALAAEAFF

V gene: TRBV11-2
J gene: TRBJ1-2
D gene: .
clone size: .
CDR3 DNA: TGTGCCAGCAGAAACACCGGGACTTCTAACTATGGCTACACCTTC
CDR3 protein: CASRNTGTSNYGYTF

V gene: TRBV2
J gene: TRBJ2-2
D gene: TRBD1
clone size: .
CDR3 DNA: TGTGCCAGCATTGGACAGGGATACACCGGGGAGCTGTTTTTT
CDR3 protein: CASIGQGYTGELFF

V gene: TRBV27
J gene: TRBJ1-4
D gene: .
clone size: .
CDR3 DNA: TGTGCCAGCAGTTTATTATCCGGTTTT
CDR3 protein: CASSLLSGF

V gene: TRBV27
J gene: TRBJ1-1
D gene: .
clone size: .
CDR3 DNA: TGTGCCAGCAGCCCACTCATGACGGGGAACTGGGAAGCTTTCTTT
CDR3 protein: CASSPLMTGNWEAFF

V gene: TRBV19
J gene: TRBJ2-3
D gene: .
clone size: .
CDR3 DNA: TGTGCCAGTAGGGACTACACAGATACGCAGTATTTT
CDR3 protein: CASRDYTDTQYF

V gene: TRBV28
J gene: TRBJ2-7
D gene: TRBD1
clone size: .
CDR3 DNA: TGTGCCAGCAGATACTCGACAGGGAGAATCACCTACGAGCAGTACTTC
CDR3 protein: CASRYSTGRITYEQYF

V gene: TRBV6-5
J gene: TRBJ2-1
D gene: TRBD2
clone size: .
CDR3 DNA: TGTGCCAGCAGTTACTCGCGGACTAGCCGCGAGCAGTTCTTC
CDR3 protein: CASSYSRTSREQFF

V gene: TRBV10-3
J gene: TRBJ2-1
D gene: TRBD1
clone size: .
CDR3 DNA: TGTGCCGCCATTGAAGGACAGGGAAACAATGAGCAGTTCTTC
CDR3 protein: CAAIEGQGNNEQFF

V gene: TRBV10-3
J gene: TRBJ1-2
D gene: TRBD1
clone size: .
CDR3 DNA: TGTGCCATCAGTGAGTCGGACAGGGGGTTCGGCTACACCTTC
CDR3 protein: CAISESDRGFGYTF

V gene: TRBV7-2
J gene: TRBJ1-2
D gene: .
clone size: once
CDR3 DNA: TGTGCCAGCAGCTTTGAGCAAAACTATGGCTACACCTTC
CDR3 protein: CASSFEQNYGYTF

V gene: TRBV6-5
J gene: TRBJ2-7
D gene: .
clone size: once
CDR3 DNA: TGTGCCAGCAGTAAGACTAGCTCCTACGAGCAGTACTTC
CDR3 protein: CASSKTSSYEQYF

V gene: TRBV19
J gene: TRBJ2-7
D gene: TRBD1
clone size: .
CDR3 DNA: TGTGCCAGTAGTATAGATCTTACAGGGGCTCGGGGGCAGTACTTC
CDR3 protein: CASSIDLTGARGQYF

V gene: TRBV27
J gene: TRBJ2-1
D gene: .
clone size: .
CDR3 DNA: TGTGCCAGCAGGTTTCAGGGTTACAGCTCCTACAATGAGCAGTTCTTC
CDR3 protein: CASRFQGYSSYNEQFF

V gene: TRBV2
J gene: TRBJ2-1
D gene: .
clone size: .
CDR3 DNA: TGTGCCAGCAGGGCCAGGGACTTGAAGAATGAGCAGTTCTTC
CDR3 protein: CASRARDLKNEQFF

V gene: TRBV4-1
J gene: TRBJ2-7
D gene: .
clone size: .
CDR3 DNA: TGCGCCAGCAGCCACCGAGTGAGCGTTAGAACCTACGAGCAGTACTTC
CDR3 protein: CASSHRVSVRTYEQYF

V gene: TRBV6-1
J gene: TRBJ2-7
D gene: .
clone size: .
CDR3 DNA: TGTGCCAGCAGTGAAGTAGTGCGAAACTACGAGCAGTACTTC
CDR3 protein: CASSEVVRNYEQYF

V gene: TRBV10-2
J gene: TRBJ2-7
D gene: .
clone size: .
CDR3 DNA: TGCGCCCGTTATGTGAGGTACGAGCAGTACTTC
CDR3 protein: CARYVRYEQYF

V gene: TRBV4-2
J gene: TRBJ2-6
D gene: TRBD1
clone size: .
CDR3 DNA: TGTGCCAGCAGCCAAGTGACAGGGGGAGCTGGGGCCAACGTCCTGACTTTC
CDR3 protein: CASSQVTGGAGANVLTF

V gene: TRBV10-1
J gene: TRBJ2-7
D gene: .
clone size: .
CDR3 DNA: TGCGCCAGCAGTGATGGGAGCCCCTACGAGCAGTACTTC
CDR3 protein: CASSDGSPYEQYF

V gene: TRBV5-1
J gene: TRBJ2-3
D gene: TRBD1
clone size: .
CDR3 DNA: TGCGCCAGCAGCTTCCTCGGACAGGGGGCCACAGATACGCAGTATTTT
CDR3 protein: CASSFLGQGATDTQYF

V gene: TRBV6-5
J gene: TRBJ1-2
D gene: .
clone size: once
CDR3 DNA: TGTGCCAGCAGTTTCACTTTTAACTATGGCTACACCTTC
CDR3 protein: CASSFTFNYGYTF

V gene: TRBV2
J gene: TRBJ2-5
D gene: .
clone size: .
CDR3 DNA: TGTGCCAGCAGTGAGGACTGGAAAGAGACCCAGTACTTC
CDR3 protein: CASSEDWKETQYF

V gene: TRBV9
J gene: TRBJ1-2
D gene: .
clone size: few
CDR3 DNA: TGTGCCAGCAGCGTAGTAGGGACACCCCACTACACCTTC
CDR3 protein: CASSVVGTPHYTF

V gene: TRBV5-4
J gene: TRBJ2-3
D gene: TRBD2
clone size: .
CDR3 DNA: TGTGCCAGCAGCTCACCTTCTAGCGGGAGTAGGGCAGATACGCAGTATTTT
CDR3 protein: CASSSPSSGSRADTQYF

V gene: TRBV5-6
J gene: TRBJ1-1
D gene: .
clone size: .
CDR3 DNA: TGTGCCAGCACCCCAGGCCCGGCAACTGAAGCTTTCTTT
CDR3 protein: CASTPGPATEAFF

V gene: TRBV27
J gene: TRBJ2-7
D gene: .
clone size: .
CDR3 DNA: TGTGCCAGTTCGCGACAGTCCTCCTACGAGCAGTACTTC
CDR3 protein: CASSRQSSYEQYF

V gene: TRBV29-1
J gene: TRBJ2-3
D gene: TRBD2
clone size: .
CDR3 DNA: TGCAGCCGGGAGGGAGGACTAGCGGGAGGGACAGATACGCAGTATTTT
CDR3 protein: CSREGGLAGGTDTQYF

V gene: TRBV6-1
J gene: TRBJ2-1
D gene: TRBD1
clone size: .
CDR3 DNA: TGTGCCGGGGGACAGGGGGGAAACTACAATGAGCAGTTCTTC
CDR3 protein: CAGGQGGNYNEQFF

V gene: TRBV9
J gene: TRBJ2-1
D gene: TRBD1
clone size: .
CDR3 DNA: TGTGCCAGCAGCGGGACAGGGTACAATGAGCAGTTCTTC
CDR3 protein: CASSGTGYNEQFF

V gene: TRBV28
J gene: TRBJ2-5
D gene: .
clone size: .
CDR3 DNA: TGTGCCAGCAGTTTATATCCAGGGAGGAAGACCCAGTACTTC
CDR3 protein: CASSLYPGRKTQYF

V gene: TRBV5-1
J gene: TRBJ1-2
D gene: TRBD1
clone size: .
CDR3 DNA: TGCGCCAGCAGCTTGGCCGACAGGGCGGACTATGGCTACACCTTC
CDR3 protein: CASSLADRADYGYTF

V gene: TRBV4-2
J gene: TRBJ2-3
D gene: .
clone size: .
CDR3 DNA: TGTGCCAGCAGCCCAATTGGTTACGCTGGCGGGAACACAGATACGCAGTATTTT
CDR3 protein: CASSPIGYAGGNTDTQYF

V gene: TRBV6-5
J gene: TRBJ2-7
D gene: TRBD1
clone size: .
CDR3 DNA: TGTGCCAGCAGTTCGGGACAGGGTCCCTACGAGCAGTACTTC
CDR3 protein: CASSSGQGPYEQYF

V gene: TRBV15
J gene: TRBJ1-5
D gene: .
clone size: .
CDR3 DNA: TGTGCCACCAGTATCGGGGGGGCGACCAATCAGCCCCAGCATTTT
CDR3 protein: CATSIGGATNQPQHF

V gene: TRBV7-9
J gene: TRBJ2-3
D gene: TRBD2
clone size: .
CDR3 DNA: TGTGCCAGCAGCACGGGGACTAGCGGGAGCGGTACAGATACGCAGTATTTT
CDR3 protein: CASSTGTSGSGTDTQYF

V gene: TRBV18
J gene: TRBJ1-1
D gene: .
clone size: .
CDR3 DNA: TGTGCCAGCTCACCCCCAGGGGAAAGCACTGAAGCTTTCTTT
CDR3 protein: CASSPPGESTEAFF

V gene: TRBV9
J gene: TRBJ2-3
D gene: .
clone size: once
CDR3 DNA: TGTGCCAGCAGCCCTTGGGCTACAGATACGCAGTATTTT
CDR3 protein: CASSPWATDTQYF

V gene: TRBV11-3
J gene: TRBJ2-7
D gene: TRBD2
clone size: .
CDR3 DNA: TGTGCCAGCAGCTCCTGGTCAACCTCCGGGACTAGCGGGAGGGAGCAGTACTTC
CDR3 protein: CASSSWSTSGTSGREQYF

V gene: TRBV10-3
J gene: TRBJ2-1
D gene: TRBD1
clone size: .
CDR3 DNA: TGTGCCAGTTGGACAGGGAGCTACAATGAGCAGTTCTTC
CDR3 protein: CASWTGSYNEQFF

V gene: TRBV27
J gene: TRBJ2-7
D gene: TRBD1
clone size: .
CDR3 DNA: TGTGCCAGCTATTGGCTTAACAGGGGATACCACTACGAGCAGTACTTC
CDR3 protein: CASYWLNRGYHYEQYF

V gene: TRBV6-6
J gene: TRBJ2-1
D gene: TRBD1
clone size: .
CDR3 DNA: TGTGCCAGCAGATTACTGGACAGGGAACTTAAGGATGAGCAGTTCTTC
CDR3 protein: CASRLLDRELKDEQFF

V gene: TRBV6-6
J gene: TRBJ2-1
D gene: TRBD2
clone size: .
CDR3 DNA: TGTGCCAGCAGTCTAGGACTAGCACCTAATGAGCAGTTCTTC
CDR3 protein: CASSLGLAPNEQFF

V gene: TRBV29-1
J gene: TRBJ1-1
D gene: .
clone size: .
CDR3 DNA: TGCAGCGTCGTAACAGGGAACGCGGAAGCTTTCTTT
CDR3 protein: CSVVTGNAEAFF

V gene: TRBV29-1
J gene: TRBJ2-1
D gene: TRBD2
clone size: .
CDR3 DNA: TGCAGCGTTTCTTTTTTTTGGACTAGCGGGAGCGGCAATGAGCAGTTCTTC
CDR3 protein: CSVSFFWTSGSGNEQFF

V gene: TRBV18
J gene: TRBJ1-5
D gene: TRBD1
clone size: .
CDR3 DNA: TGTGCCAGCTCACCAGGGGACAGTCAGCCCCAGCATTTT
CDR3 protein: CASSPGDSQPQHF

V gene: TRBV7-9
J gene: TRBJ2-7
D gene: TRBD1
clone size: .
CDR3 DNA: TGTGCCAGCAGCTCAGGGACAGGGACAAGTCCCTACGAGCAGTACTTC
CDR3 protein: CASSSGTGTSPYEQYF

V gene: TRBV7-9
J gene: TRBJ2-7
D gene: .
clone size: .
CDR3 DNA: TGTGCCAGCAGCCCGAAGACGGGATCCTACGAGCAGTACTTC
CDR3 protein: CASSPKTGSYEQYF

V gene: TRBV5-1
J gene: TRBJ2-1
D gene: .
clone size: .
CDR3 DNA: TGCGCCAGCAGCTTAGGTAGCGCGGCCTACAATGAGCAGTTCTTC
CDR3 protein: CASSLGSAAYNEQFF

V gene: TRBV6-1
J gene: TRBJ1-1
D gene: .
clone size: .
CDR3 DNA: TGTGCCAGCACCCTATCGACAGCTTTGAACACTGAAGCTTTCTTT
CDR3 protein: CASTLSTALNTEAFF